This TCR beta chain was profiled in a study of T-cell reconstitution after alpha-beta-depleted transplantation in children. The authors prepared the TCRbeta library with unique molecular identifiers. TCRdb analysed the PCR reads with MiXCR anew, one entry per CDR3 protein. The sample holds about 590,000 distinct CDR3 sequences, about an eighth seen once. V shed 1 base and J 0 bases; nucleotides not matched to a gene: 14. The germline V gene encodes CDR1 SQVTM and CDR2 ANQGSEA. The CDR3 loop spans 19 amino acids. This chain uses TRBV29-1 with TRBJ2-1, with TRBD2 identical over 8 bases. The clonotype originates from a male patient aged 5 to 17 who had a stem cell transplant for acute myeloid leukemia, so the T cells may come from the graft donor. The source material was PBMCs, mostly from graft donor cells, sampled 360 days after TCRalphabeta/CD19-depleted stem cell transplant. CDR3 nucleotide sequence: TGCAGCGTTGAAGGAGGTTGGGGAGCGGGAGTGGGCTCCTACAATGAGCAGTTCTTC. Translation gives CSVEGGWGAGVGSYNEQFF.